Listed below are T cell receptor beta chains from one sample, sequenced in a study of vaccination and CD4 T cells after COVID-19. TCRdb fed the PCR reads into MiXCR, producing one record per CDR3 protein. The repertoire has about 10,000 distinct CDR3 sequences, about 30% of them found once; the top ten carry roughly 21%. Antigens for these TCRs are unknown. Sample: CD4+ T cells from blood, cultured in vitro. All receptors come from a human donor in good health. Each CDR3 is given with its conserved first and last residue. D genes are given only for firm matches. Some rows mark clone size as missing; the rest say once, few, many or name a class of expanded clone.

d_call | clone_size | j_call | v_call | cdr3_aa | cdr3_nt
TRBD1 | - | TRBJ1-5 | TRBV6-2/TRBV6-3 | CASRPQGGNQPQHF | TGTGCCAGCAGGCCACAGGGGGGCAATCAGCCCCAGCATTTT
- | few | TRBJ1-1 | TRBV7-3 | CASSLYAYKNTEAFF | TGTGCCAGCAGCTTATATGCCTACAAGAACACTGAAGCTTTCTTT
- | - | TRBJ1-1 | TRBV30 | CAWRGPGGTEAFF | TGTGCCTGGAGGGGACCGGGGGGGACTGAAGCTTTCTTT
- | - | TRBJ2-7 | TRBV19 | CATKPTGRSSEQYF | TGTGCCACAAAGCCGACAGGTCGATCGAGCGAGCAGTACTTC
- | - | TRBJ2-6 | TRBV18 | CASSPSNGNPGANVLTF | TGTGCCAGCTCACCATCGAATGGGAATCCTGGGGCCAACGTCCTGACTTTC
TRBD2 | - | TRBJ2-1 | TRBV6-2/TRBV6-3 | CASAQTGLVHEQFF | TGTGCCAGCGCCCAGACGGGACTAGTACATGAGCAGTTCTTC
TRBD1 | few | TRBJ1-5 | TRBV28 | CASSLPGQGTQPQHF | TGTGCCAGCAGTTTGCCGGGACAGGGGACTCAGCCCCAGCATTTT
- | - | TRBJ1-1 | TRBV18 | CASSPLGINTEAFF | TGTGCCAGCTCACCACTCGGGATAAACACTGAAGCTTTCTTT
TRBD1 | medium-sized | TRBJ1-1 | TRBV20-1 | CSAIGQGGNTEAFF | TGCAGTGCCATAGGACAGGGGGGTAACACTGAAGCTTTCTTT
TRBD1 | once | TRBJ2-7 | TRBV6-1 | CASSRGGSYKQYF | TGTGCCAGCAGTAGAGGGGGCTCCTACAAGCAGTACTTC
TRBD2 | - | TRBJ2-7 | TRBV6-2/TRBV6-3 | CASSYRTSGTLLSYEQYF | TGTGCCAGCAGTTACCGAACTAGCGGGACACTACTCTCCTACGAGCAGTACTTC
TRBD2 | few | TRBJ2-7 | TRBV6-5 | CASSYSGGVMEQYF | TGTGCCAGCAGTTACTCCGGGGGGGTCATGGAGCAGTACTTC
- | few | TRBJ1-2 | TRBV6-5 | CASSYDTNYGYTF | TGTGCCAGCAGTTACGACACAAACTATGGCTACACCTTC
- | - | TRBJ1-2 | TRBV4-3 | CASSQALVPGHYGYTF | TGCGCCAGCAGCCAAGCGTTGGTTCCAGGGCACTATGGCTACACCTTC
TRBD1 | - | TRBJ1-3 | TRBV20-1 | CSATRLTGWSGNTIYF | TGCAGTGCTACTCGCCTGACAGGGTGGTCTGGAAACACCATATATTTT
- | - | TRBJ2-7 | TRBV29-1 | CSVAHGGFEQYF | TGCAGCGTGGCTCATGGGGGGTTCGAGCAGTACTTC
TRBD2 | few | TRBJ2-7 | TRBV6-1 | CASSGSGTARYEQYF | TGTGCCAGCTCGGGAAGCGGGACGGCACGTTACGAGCAGTACTTC
TRBD2 | - | TRBJ2-7 | TRBV20-1 | CSALSSLSGTSGRLSYEQYF | TGCAGTGCTCTTAGCTCACTATCCGGGACTAGCGGGAGACTCTCCTACGAGCAGTACTTC
TRBD2 | few | TRBJ2-1 | TRBV6-5 | CASSSRRTSGNRNEQFF | TGTGCCAGCAGTTCGCGACGGACTAGCGGGAACCGGAATGAGCAGTTCTTC
- | - | TRBJ1-6 | TRBV28 | CASSVNANSPLHF | TGTGCCAGCAGTGTAAATGCTAATTCACCCCTCCACTTT
- | - | TRBJ1-5 | TRBV19 | CASSITGRSNQPQHF | TGTGCCAGTAGTATTACAGGTAGGAGCAATCAGCCCCAGCATTTT
- | medium-sized | TRBJ1-1 | TRBV6-5 | CASSLQSGLHLTEAFF | TGTGCCAGCAGTTTGCAGAGCGGCCTTCATCTGACTGAAGCTTTCTTT
- | - | TRBJ1-1 | TRBV19 | CASGPAEAFF | TGTGCCAGTGGACCCGCTGAAGCTTTCTTT
TRBD1 | - | TRBJ2-1 | TRBV11-2 | CASSPGTGVVNEQFF | TGTGCCAGCAGCCCGGGGACAGGGGTGGTAAATGAGCAGTTCTTC
TRBD2 | few | TRBJ2-3 | TRBV20-1 | CSTKGLLSTDTQYF | TGCAGTACGAAGGGACTACTTAGCACAGATACGCAGTATTTT
- | - | TRBJ2-5 | TRBV4-3 | CASSQDLGVGPRETQYF | TGCGCCAGCAGCCAAGATCTGGGAGTAGGCCCCAGGGAGACCCAGTACTTC
TRBD1 | - | TRBJ2-5 | TRBV27 | CASSSLFWDSQETQYF | TGTGCCAGCAGTTCCCTGTTCTGGGACAGCCAAGAGACCCAGTACTTC
- | - | TRBJ2-5 | TRBV20-1 | CGVADSKTQYF | TGCGGGGTAGCGGACTCAAAGACCCAGTACTTC
- | medium-sized | TRBJ1-2 | TRBV10-1 | CAPYRYGYTF | TGCGCCCCTTACCGATATGGCTACACCTTC
- | - | TRBJ1-1 | TRBV6-2/TRBV6-3 | CASSYSLKNTEAFF | TGTGCCAGCAGTTACTCACTGAAGAACACTGAAGCTTTCTTT
- | medium-sized | TRBJ2-3 | TRBV6-2/TRBV6-3 | CASSYSERNTQYF | TGTGCCAGCAGTTACTCGGAGAGGAATACGCAGTATTTT
- | - | TRBJ1-1 | TRBV19 | CATNTGYMNTEAFF | TGTGCCACCAACACAGGGTACATGAACACTGAAGCTTTCTTT
- | once | TRBJ2-1 | TRBV19 | CASTEEQRHRGGYNEQFF | TGTGCCAGTACCGAAGAGCAAAGACACAGGGGAGGCTACAATGAGCAGTTCTTC
- | few | TRBJ2-5 | TRBV6-5 | CASSYSWDNQETQYF | TGTGCCAGCAGTTACTCCTGGGACAACCAAGAGACCCAGTACTTC
TRBD1 | few | TRBJ1-2 | TRBV27 | CASRDRVGDYGYTF | TGTGCCAGCCGGGACAGGGTCGGCGACTATGGCTACACCTTC
TRBD1 | few | TRBJ2-1 | TRBV27 | CASTGQGEYNEQFF | TGTGCCAGCACGGGACAGGGGGAATACAATGAGCAGTTCTTC
TRBD2 | few | TRBJ2-7 | TRBV2 | CASSIREGSYEQYF | TGTGCCAGCAGTATCCGGGAGGGCTCCTACGAGCAGTACTTC
- | few | TRBJ2-3 | TRBV7-2 | CASSPSPQRRPQDTQYF | TGTGCCAGCAGCCCATCTCCTCAGCGGAGGCCACAAGATACGCAGTATTTT
- | - | TRBJ2-7 | TRBV7-2 | CASSFTSTSYEQYF | TGTGCCAGCAGCTTCACCTCAACTTCCTACGAGCAGTACTTC
- | - | TRBJ2-5 | TRBV7-9 | CASSLGSQPQETQYF | TGTGCCAGCAGCTTAGGAAGCCAGCCTCAAGAGACCCAGTACTTC
TRBD1 | few | TRBJ2-5 | TRBV6-5 | CASSSHRGRETQYF | TGTGCCAGCAGTTCCCACAGGGGGAGGGAGACCCAGTACTTC
- | few | TRBJ2-7 | TRBV20-1 | CSASRTASNEQYF | TGCAGTGCTAGTAGAACAGCGAGTAACGAGCAGTACTTC
- | few | TRBJ2-7 | TRBV5-4 | CASSLGGLGYYEQYF | TGTGCCAGCAGCTTGGGAGGGTTGGGGTACTACGAGCAGTACTTC
TRBD2 | few | TRBJ2-1 | TRBV2 | CASSVGTSGEQFF | TGTGCCAGCAGTGTAGGGACTAGTGGTGAGCAGTTCTTC
TRBD1 | - | TRBJ1-2 | TRBV15 | CATSRLDRVVYGYTF | TGTGCCACCAGCAGATTGGACAGGGTGGTCTATGGCTACACCTTC